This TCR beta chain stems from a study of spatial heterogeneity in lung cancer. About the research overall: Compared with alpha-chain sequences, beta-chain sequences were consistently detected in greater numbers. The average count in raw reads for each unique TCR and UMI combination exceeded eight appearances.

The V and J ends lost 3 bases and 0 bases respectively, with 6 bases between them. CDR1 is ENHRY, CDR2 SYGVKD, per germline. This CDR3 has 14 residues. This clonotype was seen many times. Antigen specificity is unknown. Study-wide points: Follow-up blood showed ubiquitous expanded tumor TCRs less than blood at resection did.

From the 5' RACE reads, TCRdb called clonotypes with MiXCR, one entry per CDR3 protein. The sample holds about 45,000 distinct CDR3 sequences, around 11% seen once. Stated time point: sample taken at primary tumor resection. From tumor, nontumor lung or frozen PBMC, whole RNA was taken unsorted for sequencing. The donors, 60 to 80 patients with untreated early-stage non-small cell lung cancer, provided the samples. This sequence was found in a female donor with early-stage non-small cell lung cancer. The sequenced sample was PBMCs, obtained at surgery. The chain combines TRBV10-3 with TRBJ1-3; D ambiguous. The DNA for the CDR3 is TGTGCCATCAGTGAAGGGTTCTCTGGAAACACCATATATTTT. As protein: CAISEGFSGNTIYF.